This TCR beta chain was recovered during a study of blood T cell repertoires in COVID-19. This clone appeared a few times. Some clones are missing from TCRdb's copy, which holds only in-frame ones; the method was immunoSEQ multiplex PCR. There are around 180,000 clones in the sample; 70% to 90% occur only once, and 18% lies in the top ten. This CDR3 has 14 amino acids. Germline trimming cut 5 bases from V and 4 bases from J; bases unmatched to any gene: 7. CDR1 and CDR2 from the germline V gene are MNHEY and SVGEGT. The sequence came from an older person with COVID-19, enrolled during active disease. The chain couples TRBV6-2 or TRBV6-3 to TRBJ2-5; TRBD2 agrees at 7 bases. The sequenced material came from peripheral blood. CDR3 DNA: TGTGCCAGCAGTCAAGGACTAGTCCTAGAGACCCAGTACTTC. Its translation is CASSQGLVLETQYF.